Reported below is one T cell receptor beta chain. The antigen is not known. V was shortened by 5 bases and J by 11 bases, with 21 bases between the two germline ends. Germline CDR1 is MDHEN and CDR2 is SYDVKM. This CDR3 has 14 residues. The naive CD8 subset, CD45RO-negative cells positively selected for CCR7, excluded terminally differentiated effector memory CD45RA+ cells. The data were obtained in a study of shared clonotypes between healthy human individuals. Study-level information: Researchers assigned three CD4 naive, three CD4 memory, two CD8 naive and one CD8 memory plate to each donor. Study outcomes and limitations: Among the subsets, naive ones generally showed larger estimated richness than memory ones.

For each subset, genomic DNA was distributed in equal portions over several immunoSEQ plates. Assay: immunoSEQ multiplex PCR; the TCRdb copy retains only in-frame clones and omits some. The table lists hundreds of thousands of clones, roughly 95% of them singletons. Material for sequencing was naive CD8+ T cells sorted from blood. The TCR sequence derives from a woman aged 25 to 39 in good health. This chain connects TRBV28 to TRBJ2-5; the D gene is possibly TRBD2 (6 bases). CDR3 sequence (DNA): TGTGCCAGCAGTATGTTGTCGGGAGCACGGGAGCAGTACTTC. Protein: CASSMLSGAREQYF.